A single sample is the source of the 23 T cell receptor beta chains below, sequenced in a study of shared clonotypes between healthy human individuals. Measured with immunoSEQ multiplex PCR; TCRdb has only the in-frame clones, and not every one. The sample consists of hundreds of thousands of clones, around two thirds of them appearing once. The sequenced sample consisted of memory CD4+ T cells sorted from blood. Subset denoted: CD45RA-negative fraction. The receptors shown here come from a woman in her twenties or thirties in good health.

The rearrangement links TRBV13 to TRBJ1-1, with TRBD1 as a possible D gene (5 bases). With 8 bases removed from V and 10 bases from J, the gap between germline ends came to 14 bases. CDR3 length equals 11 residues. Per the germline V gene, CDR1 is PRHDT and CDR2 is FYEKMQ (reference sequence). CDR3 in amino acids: CASGQGRRAFF. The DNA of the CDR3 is TGTGCCAGCGGGCAGGGTCGGCGAGCTTTCTTT.

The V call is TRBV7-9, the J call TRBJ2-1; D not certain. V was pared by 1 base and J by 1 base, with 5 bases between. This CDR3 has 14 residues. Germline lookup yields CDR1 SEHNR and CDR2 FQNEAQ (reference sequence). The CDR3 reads CASSLDGSYNEQFF. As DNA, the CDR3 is TGTGCCAGCAGCTTAGATGGGTCCTACAATGAGCAGTTCTTC.

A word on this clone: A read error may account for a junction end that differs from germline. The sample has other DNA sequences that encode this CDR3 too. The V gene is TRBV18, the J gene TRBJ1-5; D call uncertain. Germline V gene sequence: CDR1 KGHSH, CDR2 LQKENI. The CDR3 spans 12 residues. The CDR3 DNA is TGTGCCAGTTCACCGGGCAATCAGCCCCAGCATTTT. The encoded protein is CASSPGNQPQHF.

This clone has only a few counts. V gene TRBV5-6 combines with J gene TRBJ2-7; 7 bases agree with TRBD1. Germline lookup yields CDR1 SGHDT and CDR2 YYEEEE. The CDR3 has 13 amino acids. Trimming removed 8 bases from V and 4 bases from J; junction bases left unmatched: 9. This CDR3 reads CARGRDSFYEQYF. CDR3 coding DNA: TGTGCCAGGGGTAGGGACAGTTTTTACGAGCAGTACTTC.

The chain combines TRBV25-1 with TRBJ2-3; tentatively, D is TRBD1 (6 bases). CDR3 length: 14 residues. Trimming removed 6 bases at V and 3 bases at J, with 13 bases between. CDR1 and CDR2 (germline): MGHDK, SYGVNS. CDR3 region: CASRAAGATDTQYF. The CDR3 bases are TGTGCCAGCAGGGCAGCAGGGGCGACAGATACGCAGTATTTT. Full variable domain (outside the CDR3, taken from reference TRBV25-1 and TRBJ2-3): EADIYQTPRYLVIGTGKKITLECSQTMGHDKMYWYQQDPGMELHLIHYSYGVNSTEKGDLSSESTVSRIRTEHFPLTLESARPSHTSQYLCASRAAGATDTQYFGPGTRLTVL.

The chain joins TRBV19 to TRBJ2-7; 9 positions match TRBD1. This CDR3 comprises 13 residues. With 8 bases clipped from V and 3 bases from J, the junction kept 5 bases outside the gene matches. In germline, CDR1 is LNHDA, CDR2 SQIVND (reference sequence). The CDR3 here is CASGQGTFYEQYF. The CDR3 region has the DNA TGTGCCAGTGGACAGGGGACATTCTACGAGCAGTACTTC.

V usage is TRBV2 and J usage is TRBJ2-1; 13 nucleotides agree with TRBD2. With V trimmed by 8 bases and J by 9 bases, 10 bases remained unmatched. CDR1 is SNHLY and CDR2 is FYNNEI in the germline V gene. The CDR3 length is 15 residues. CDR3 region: CASRALTSGRAEQFF. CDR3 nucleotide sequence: TGTGCCAGCCGGGCCCTTACTAGCGGGAGGGCTGAGCAGTTCTTC.

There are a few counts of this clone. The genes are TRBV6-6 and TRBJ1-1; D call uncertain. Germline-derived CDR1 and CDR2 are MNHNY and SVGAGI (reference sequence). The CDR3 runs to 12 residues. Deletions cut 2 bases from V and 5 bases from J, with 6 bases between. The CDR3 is CASSYRRTEAFF. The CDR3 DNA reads TGTGCCAGCAGTTACCGTCGGACTGAAGCTTTCTTT.

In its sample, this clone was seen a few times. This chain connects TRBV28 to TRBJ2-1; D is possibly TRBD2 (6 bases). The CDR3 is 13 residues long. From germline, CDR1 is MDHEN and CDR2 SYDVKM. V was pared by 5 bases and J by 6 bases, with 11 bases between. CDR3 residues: CASSPGLFNEQFF. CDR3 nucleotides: TGTGCCAGCAGTCCGGGACTGTTCAATGAGCAGTTCTTC.

This chain's CDR3 is CASSSGQGLRRDTQYF. The CDR3 coding sequence is TGTGCCAGCAGCTCTGGACAGGGTCTAAGACGTGATACGCAGTATTTT. The chain is built from TRBV5-4 and TRBJ2-3, with 8 positions matching TRBD1. The CDR3 runs 16 residues. V shed 3 bases and J 6 bases; nucleotides not matched to a gene: 12. Germline V gene data show CDR1 as SGHNT and CDR2 as YYREEE (reference sequence).

The CDR3 here is CASSLLQLSDTQYF. CDR3 nucleotide sequence: TGTGCCAGCAGCTTGCTACAGTTATCAGATACGCAGTATTTT. The chain employs TRBV5-4 and TRBJ2-3; D gene unclear. Germline V gives CDR1 SGHNT, CDR2 YYREEE (reference sequence). Trimming took off 1 base at V and 4 bases at J, with 10 bases between the two ends. The CDR3 runs 14 residues.

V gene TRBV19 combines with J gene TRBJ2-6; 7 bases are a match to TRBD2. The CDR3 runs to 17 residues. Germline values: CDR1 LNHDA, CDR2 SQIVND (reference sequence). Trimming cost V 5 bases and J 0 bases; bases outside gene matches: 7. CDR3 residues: CASSVVAGISGANVLTF. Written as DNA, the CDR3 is TGTGCCAGTAGTGTGGTAGCGGGTATCTCTGGGGCCAACGTCCTGACTTTC.

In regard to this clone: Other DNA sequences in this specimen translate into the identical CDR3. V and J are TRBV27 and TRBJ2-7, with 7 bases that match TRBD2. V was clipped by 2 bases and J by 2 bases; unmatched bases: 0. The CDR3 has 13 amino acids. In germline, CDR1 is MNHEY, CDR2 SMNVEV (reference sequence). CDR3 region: CASSLAGAYEQYF. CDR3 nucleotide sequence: TGTGCCAGCAGTTTAGCGGGGGCCTACGAGCAGTACTTC.

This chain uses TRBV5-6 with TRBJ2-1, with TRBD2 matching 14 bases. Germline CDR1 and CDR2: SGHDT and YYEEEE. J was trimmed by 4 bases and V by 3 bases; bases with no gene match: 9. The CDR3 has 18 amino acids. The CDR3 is CASSSPGLAGEGYNEQFF. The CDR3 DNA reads TGTGCCAGCAGCTCACCGGGACTAGCGGGAGAAGGTTACAATGAGCAGTTCTTC.

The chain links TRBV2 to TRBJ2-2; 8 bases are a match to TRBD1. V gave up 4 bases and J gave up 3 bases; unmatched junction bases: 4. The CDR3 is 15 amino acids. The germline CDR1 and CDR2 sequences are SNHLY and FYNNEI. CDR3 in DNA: TGTGCCAGCAGTGCACAGGGGGTGGACACCGGGGAGCTGTTTTTT. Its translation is CASSAQGVDTGELFF.

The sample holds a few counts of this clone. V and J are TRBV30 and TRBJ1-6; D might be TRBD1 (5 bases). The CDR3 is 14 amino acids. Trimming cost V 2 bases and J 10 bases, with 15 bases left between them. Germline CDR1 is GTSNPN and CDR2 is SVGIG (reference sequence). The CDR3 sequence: CAWSPVGARSPLHF. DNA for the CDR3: TGTGCCTGGAGTCCCGTCGGGGCGCGCTCACCCCTCCACTTT. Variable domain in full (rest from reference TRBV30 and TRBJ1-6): SQTIHQWPATLVQPVGSPLSLECTVEGTSNPNLYWYRQAAGRGLQLLFYSVGIGQISSEVPQNLSASRPQDRQFILSSKKLLLSDSGFYLCAWSPVGARSPLHFGNGTRLTVT.

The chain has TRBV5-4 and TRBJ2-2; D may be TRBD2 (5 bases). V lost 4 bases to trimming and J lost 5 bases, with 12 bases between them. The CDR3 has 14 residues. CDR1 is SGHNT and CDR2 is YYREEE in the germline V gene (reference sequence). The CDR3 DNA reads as TGTGCCAGCAGCCCAGAGTGGGAGACCGGGGAGCTGTTTTTT. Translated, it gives CASSPEWETGELFF.

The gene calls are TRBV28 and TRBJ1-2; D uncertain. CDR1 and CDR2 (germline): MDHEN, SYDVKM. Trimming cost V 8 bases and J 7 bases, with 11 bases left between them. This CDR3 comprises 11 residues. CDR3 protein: CASGEIRGYTF. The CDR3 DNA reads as TGTGCCAGCGGAGAAATCCGTGGCTACACCTTC.

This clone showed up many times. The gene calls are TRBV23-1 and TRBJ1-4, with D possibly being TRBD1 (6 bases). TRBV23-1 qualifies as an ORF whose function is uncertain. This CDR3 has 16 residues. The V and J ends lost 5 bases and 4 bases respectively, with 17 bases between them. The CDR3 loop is CASSAHDRSRNEKLFF. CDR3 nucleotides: TGCGCCAGCAGTGCGCACGACAGGTCTCGTAATGAAAAACTGTTTTTT.

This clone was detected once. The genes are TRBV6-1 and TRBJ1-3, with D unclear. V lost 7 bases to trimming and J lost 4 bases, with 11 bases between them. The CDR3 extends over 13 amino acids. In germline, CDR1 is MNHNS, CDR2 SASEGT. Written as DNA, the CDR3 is TGTGCCAGCACAGCCGGGGTGGGAAACACCATATATTTT. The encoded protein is CASTAGVGNTIYF.

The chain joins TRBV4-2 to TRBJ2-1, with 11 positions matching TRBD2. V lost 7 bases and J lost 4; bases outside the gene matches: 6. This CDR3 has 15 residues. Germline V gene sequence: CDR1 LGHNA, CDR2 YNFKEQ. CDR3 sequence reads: CASTPGTSGYNEQFF. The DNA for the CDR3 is TGTGCCAGCACCCCGGGGACTAGCGGATACAATGAGCAGTTCTTC.

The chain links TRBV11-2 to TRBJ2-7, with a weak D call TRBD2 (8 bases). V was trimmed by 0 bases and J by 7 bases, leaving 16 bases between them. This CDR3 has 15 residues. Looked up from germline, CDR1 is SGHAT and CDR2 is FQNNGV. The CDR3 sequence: CASSLEPGGGLEQYF. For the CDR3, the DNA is TGTGCCAGCAGCTTAGAGCCGGGAGGGGGCCTGGAGCAGTACTTC.

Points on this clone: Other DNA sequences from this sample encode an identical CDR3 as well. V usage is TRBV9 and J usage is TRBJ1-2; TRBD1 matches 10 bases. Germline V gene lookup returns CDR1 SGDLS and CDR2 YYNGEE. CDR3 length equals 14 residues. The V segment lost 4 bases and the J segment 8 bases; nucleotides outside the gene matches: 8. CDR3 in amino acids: CASSPQGQGRGYTF. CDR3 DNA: TGTGCCAGCAGCCCGCAGGGACAGGGGCGCGGCTACACCTTC.